Sequencing of this TCR beta chain was carried out in a study of blood T cell repertoires in COVID-19. Study in general: Acute-phase and convalescent COVID-19 samples originated in the United States, Italy and Spain. Nucleic acid was either cDNA or gDNA, and it came from T cells, B-cell-depleted T cells, or PBMCs.

Germline assignment: CDR1 SGHTA and CDR2 FQGNSA. The CDR3 spans 17 residues. The ends were cut back, 8 bases at V and 2 bases at J, with 24 bases in the middle. This clone was picked up one time. As handled by the study authors: Amplification of reference gene primers provided the estimated nucleated cell counts. Data came from immunoSEQ multiplex PCR; TCRdb stores just in-frame clones and leaves some out. V and J calls and clone size are given by that table; D and trimming were obtained from the DNA. Here the sample spans around 200,000 clones, about 83% being singletons. The rearrangement links TRBV7-2 to TRBJ1-2, with D perhaps TRBD1 (5 bases). The TCR sequence derives from a man aged 45-65 years with active or convalescent COVID-19. The sequenced sample was peripheral blood. DNA for the CDR3: TGTGCCAGCCCGGATTTGCACACCCCGGGACTGAACTATGGCTACACCTTC. The encoded protein is CASPDLHTPGLNYGYTF. Filled out from reference TRBV7-2 and TRBJ1-2, the complete variable domain reads GAGVSQSPSNKVTEKGKDVELRCDPISGHTALYWYRQSLGQGLEFLIYFQGNSAPDKSGLPSDRFSAERTGGSVSTLTIQRTQQEDSAVYLCASPDLHTPGLNYGYTFGSGTRLTVV.